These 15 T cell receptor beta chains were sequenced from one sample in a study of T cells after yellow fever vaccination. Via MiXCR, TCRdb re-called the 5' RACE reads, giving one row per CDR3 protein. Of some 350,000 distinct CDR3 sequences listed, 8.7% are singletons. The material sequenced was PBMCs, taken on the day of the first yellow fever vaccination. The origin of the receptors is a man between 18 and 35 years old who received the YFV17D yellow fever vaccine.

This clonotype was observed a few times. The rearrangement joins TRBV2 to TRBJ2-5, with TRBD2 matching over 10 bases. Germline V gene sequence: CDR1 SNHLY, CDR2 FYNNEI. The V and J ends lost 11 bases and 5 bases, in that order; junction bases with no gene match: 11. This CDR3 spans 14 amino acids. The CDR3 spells CAGERGGLWETQYF. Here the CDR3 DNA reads TGTGCCGGAGAGCGGGGGGGCCTTTGGGAGACCCAGTACTTC.

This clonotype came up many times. CDR3 sequence reads: CASSLEDPHTGELFF. In DNA form, the CDR3 reads TGCGCCAGCAGCTTGGAAGATCCGCACACCGGGGAGCTGTTTTTT. V and J are TRBV5-1 and TRBJ2-2, with D hard to call. CDR1 and CDR2 (germline): SGHRS, YFSETQ. V was cut by 0 bases and J by 3 bases, with 9 bases left in between. The CDR3 totals 15 residues.

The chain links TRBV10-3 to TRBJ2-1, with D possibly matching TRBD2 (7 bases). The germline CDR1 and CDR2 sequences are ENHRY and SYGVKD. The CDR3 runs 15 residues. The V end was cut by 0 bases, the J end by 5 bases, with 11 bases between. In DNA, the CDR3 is TGTGCCATCAGTGAGTCGAGCGGGGACAACAATGAGCAGTTCTTC. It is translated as CAISESSGDNNEQFF.

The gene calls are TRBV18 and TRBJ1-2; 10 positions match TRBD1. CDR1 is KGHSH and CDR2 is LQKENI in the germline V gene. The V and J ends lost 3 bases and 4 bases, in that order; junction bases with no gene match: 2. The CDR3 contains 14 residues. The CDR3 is CASSPWTGGYGYTF. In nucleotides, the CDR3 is TGTGCCAGCTCACCTTGGACAGGGGGCTATGGCTACACCTTC.

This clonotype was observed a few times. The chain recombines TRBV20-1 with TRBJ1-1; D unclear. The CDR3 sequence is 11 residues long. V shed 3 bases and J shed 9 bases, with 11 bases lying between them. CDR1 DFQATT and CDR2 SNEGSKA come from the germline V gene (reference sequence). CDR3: CSASSYGQAFF. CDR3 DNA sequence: TGCAGTGCTAGTAGTTATGGTCAAGCTTTCTTT.

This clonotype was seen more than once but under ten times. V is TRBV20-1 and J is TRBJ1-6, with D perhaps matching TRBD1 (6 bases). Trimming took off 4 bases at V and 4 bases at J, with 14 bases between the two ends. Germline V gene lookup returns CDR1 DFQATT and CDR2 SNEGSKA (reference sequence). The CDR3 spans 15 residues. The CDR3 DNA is TGCAGTGCTACCCGGGACATTGGGTATAATTCACCCCTCCACTTT. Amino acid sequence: CSATRDIGYNSPLHF.

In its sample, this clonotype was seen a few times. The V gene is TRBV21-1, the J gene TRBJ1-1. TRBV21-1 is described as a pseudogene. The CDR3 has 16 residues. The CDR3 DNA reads TGTGCCAGCAGCAACCCGTGCTCCCAATGTGGCACTGAAGCTTTCTTT. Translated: CASSNPCSQCGTEAFF.

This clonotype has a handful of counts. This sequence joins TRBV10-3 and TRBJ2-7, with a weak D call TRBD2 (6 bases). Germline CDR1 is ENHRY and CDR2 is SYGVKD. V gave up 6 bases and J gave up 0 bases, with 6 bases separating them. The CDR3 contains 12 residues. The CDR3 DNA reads TGTGCCATCAGCGGGAGCTCCTACGAGCAGTACGTC. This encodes CAISGSSYEQYV.

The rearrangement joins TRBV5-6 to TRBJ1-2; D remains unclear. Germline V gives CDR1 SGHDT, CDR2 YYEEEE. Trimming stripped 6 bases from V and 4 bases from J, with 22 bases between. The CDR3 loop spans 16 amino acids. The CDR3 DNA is TGTGCCAGCACCTCCTCGAGGTCCGCCCCCCTCTATGGCTACACCTTC. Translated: CASTSSRSAPLYGYTF.

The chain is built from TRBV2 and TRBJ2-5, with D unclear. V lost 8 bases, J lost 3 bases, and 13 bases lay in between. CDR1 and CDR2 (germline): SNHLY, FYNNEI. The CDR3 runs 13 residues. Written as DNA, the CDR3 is TGTGCCAGCGGTGTGATCTTTAAAGAGACCCAGTACTTC. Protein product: CASGVIFKETQYF.

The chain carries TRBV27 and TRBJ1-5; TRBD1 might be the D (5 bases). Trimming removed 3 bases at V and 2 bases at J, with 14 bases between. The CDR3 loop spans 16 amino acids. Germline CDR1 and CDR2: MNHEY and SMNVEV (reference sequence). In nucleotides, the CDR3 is TGTGCCAGCAGTTTTATCGCGACAGCCCGCAATCAGCCCCAGCATTTT. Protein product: CASSFIATARNQPQHF.

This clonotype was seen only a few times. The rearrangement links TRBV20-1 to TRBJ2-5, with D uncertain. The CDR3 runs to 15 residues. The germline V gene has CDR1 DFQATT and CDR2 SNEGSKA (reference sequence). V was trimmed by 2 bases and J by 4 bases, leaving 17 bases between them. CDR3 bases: TGCAGTGCTAGATCCATCCTCCGAGAGCGAGAGACCCAGTACTTC. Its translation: CSARSILRERETQYF.

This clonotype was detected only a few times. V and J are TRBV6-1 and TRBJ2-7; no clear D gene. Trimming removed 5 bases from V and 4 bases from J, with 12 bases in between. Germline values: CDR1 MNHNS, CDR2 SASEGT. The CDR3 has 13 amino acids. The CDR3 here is CASSTPGRYEQYF. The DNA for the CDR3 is TGTGCCAGCAGTACCCCGGGCCGATACGAGCAGTACTTC.

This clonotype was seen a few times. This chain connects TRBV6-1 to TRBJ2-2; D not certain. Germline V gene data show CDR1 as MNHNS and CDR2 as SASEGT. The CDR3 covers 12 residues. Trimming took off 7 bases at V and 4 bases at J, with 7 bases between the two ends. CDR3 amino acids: CASTSSTGELFF. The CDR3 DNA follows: TGTGCCAGCACCAGTTCCACCGGGGAGCTGTTTTTT.

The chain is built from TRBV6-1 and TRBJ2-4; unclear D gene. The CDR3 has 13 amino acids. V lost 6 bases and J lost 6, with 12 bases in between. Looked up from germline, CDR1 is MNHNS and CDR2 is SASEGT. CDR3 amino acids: CASRTFVGNIQYF. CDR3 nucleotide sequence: TGTGCCAGCAGGACTTTTGTGGGAAACATTCAGTACTTC.